One and the same sample provided the 7 T cell receptor beta chains below, sequenced in a study of blood T cell repertoires in COVID-19. The repertoire was sequenced with immunoSEQ multiplex PCR; TCRdb's copy has only in-frame clones and lacks some. In the table there are around 100,000 clones, less than 90% of which are singletons. Sequenced: peripheral blood. The receptor source for this set is a man aged 30 to 39 in a cohort sampled during active COVID-19.

This chain links TRBV25-1 with TRBJ2-7; TRBD2 might be the D (5 bases). This CDR3 has 12 residues. Between the trimmed V and J ends, which lost 5 bases and 2 bases, there was a span of 7 bases. In germline, CDR1 is MGHDK, CDR2 SYGVNS. CDR3 sequence: CASSQRAYEQYF. The CDR3 DNA follows: TGTGCCAGCAGTCAGAGGGCCTACGAGCAGTACTTC.

This clone was observed a few times. The chain links TRBV5-1 to TRBJ2-3; 7 nucleotides align to TRBD2. V lost 0 bases to trimming and J lost 2 bases; unmatched junction nucleotides: 6. CDR3 size: 16 residues. Germline CDR1 reads SGHRS; CDR2 reads YFSETQ. The CDR3 loop is CASSLALAADTDTQYF. The CDR3 bases are TGCGCCAGCAGCTTGGCGCTAGCGGCTGACACAGATACGCAGTATTTT. The full variable domain, its missing parts supplied by reference TRBV5-1 and TRBJ2-3, is KAGVTQTPRYLIKTRGQQVTLSCSPISGHRSVSWYQQTPGQGLQFLFEYFSETQRNKGNFPGRFSGRQFSNSRSEMNVSTLELGDSALYLCASSLALAADTDTQYFGPGTRLTVL.

J is TRBJ2-7 and V is TRBV11-2, with a weak D call TRBD1 (6 bases). The CDR3 has 15 amino acids. Deletions cut 5 bases from V and 5 bases from J, with 19 bases between. Germline CDR1 and CDR2: SGHAT and FQNNGV. CDR3 sequence (DNA): TGTGCCAGCAGCCCTACAGGGCGTGAAATCGACGAGCAGTACTTC. It encodes CASSPTGREIDEQYF.

This clone was seen only once. The chain is built from TRBV11-2 and TRBJ2-7; TRBD2 aligns across 10 bases. The V and J ends lost 4 bases and 4 bases, in that order; junction bases with no gene match: 4. The CDR3 has 14 residues. The germline gives CDR1 SGHAT, CDR2 FQNNGV. The DNA for the CDR3 is TGTGCCAGCAGCTGGGGGACTAGCGTATACGAGCAGTACTTC. Its translation: CASSWGTSVYEQYF.

The chain carries TRBV30 and TRBJ2-3, with 11 bases identical to TRBD1. Per germline, CDR1 GTSNPN and CDR2 SVGIG (reference sequence). The CDR3 runs 14 residues. V lost 4 bases and J lost 6; bases outside the gene matches: 6. The CDR3 region is CAWTRTGGFDTQYF. The CDR3 coding sequence is TGTGCCTGGACCCGGACAGGGGGCTTTGATACGCAGTATTTT.

The V call is TRBV7-3, the J call TRBJ1-1, with 7 bases lining up with TRBD1. The CDR3 is 13 residues long. CDR1 and CDR2 (germline): SGHTA, FQGTGA. After removal of 5 bases from V and 5 bases from J, the junction contained 5 bases not matched to a gene. CDR3 amino acids: CASSKTGRTEAFF. CDR3 sequence (DNA): TGTGCCAGCAGCAAGACAGGGCGAACTGAAGCTTTCTTT.

V gene TRBV7-2 combines with J gene TRBJ1-1; TRBD1 is a possible D gene (6 bases). V was shortened by 6 bases and J by 1 base, with 9 bases between the two germline ends. Germline CDR1 is SGHTA and CDR2 is FQGNSA. CDR3 length: 13 amino acids. The CDR3: CASSQQGNTEAFF. The CDR3 nucleotides read TGTGCCAGCAGTCAACAGGGGAACACTGAAGCTTTCTTT.